This T cell receptor (beta chain) comes out of a study of blood T cell repertoires in COVID-19. With 8 bases clipped from V and 1 base from J, the junction kept 9 bases outside the gene matches. The CDR3 consists of 15 residues. From germline, CDR1 is SNHLY and CDR2 FYNNEI. Data came from immunoSEQ multiplex PCR; TCRdb stores just in-frame clones and leaves some out. The data hold 150,000 to 200,000 clones, with around 84% observed a single time. The V gene is TRBV2, the J gene TRBJ2-5, with 8 nucleotides matching TRBD1. The specimen was peripheral blood. This clonotype was obtained from a man aged 35-49 years with active or convalescent COVID-19. The CDR3, as DNA: TGTGCCAGCTGGCGGACAGGGTTTTTCCAAGAGACCCAGTACTTC. Translating gives CASWRTGFFQETQYF. Based on the CDR3 plus reference TRBV2 and TRBJ2-5, the full variable domain is EPEVTQTPSHQVTQMGQEVILRCVPISNHLYFYWYRQILGQKVEFLVSFYNNEISEKSEIFDDQFSVERPDGSNFTLKIRSTKLEDSAMYFCASWRTGFFQETQYFGPGTRLLVL.